A single count supports the clone carrying this TCR beta chain. The sample belongs to a study of radiotherapy plus CTLA-4 blockade in lung cancer. Data came from immunoSEQ multiplex PCR; TCRdb stores just in-frame clones and leaves some out. Among around 40,000 clones listed, roughly 75% were seen once. The clonotype comes from a human donor with non-small cell lung cancer who had stable disease on radiotherapy plus ipilimumab. Here the sequenced sample was peripheral blood, taken from a patient treated with radiotherapy plus ipilimumab.

The CDR3 region is CASDSTGNNEQFF. Written as DNA, the CDR3 is TGTGCCAGCGATTCGACAGGGAACAATGAGCAGTTCTTC. The J gene is TRBJ2-1, the V gene TRBV6-6; 7 positions agree with TRBD1. The CDR3 runs 13 residues. The germline CDR1 and CDR2 sequences are MNHNY and SVGAGI (reference sequence). The J segment lost 5 bases and the V segment lost 8 bases, leaving 6 bases of the junction unmatched.